Below, one TCR beta chain is given with its context. Its antigen is unidentified. The ends were cut back, 1 base at V and 4 bases at J, with 10 bases in the middle. This CDR3 contains 14 residues. Germline V lookup: CDR1 MGHDK, CDR2 SYGVNS. The sample originates from a study of CD8 T cells in Susac syndrome. Study as a whole: Clinically active disease was present in five or six of the sequenced Susac syndrome patients. Eight of these patients were in remission.

Reverse transcription of about 0.5 to 1 ug RNA used random hexamers. The authors amplified TCR beta CDR3 across 54 Vbeta and 13 Jbeta using immunoSEQ multiplex PCR. TCRdb used MiXCR to reprocess the immunoSEQ multiplex PCR reads, holding one entry per CDR3 protein. The data contain about 180,000 distinct CDR3 sequences, 90% to 95% of them singletons. Study conclusions and caveats: The study's TCR sequencing and HLA analysis covered a relatively small number of individuals, and the study acknowledged this.

Sequencing was done on a sample of CD4+ T cells from PBMCs. The TCR comes from a human donor with Susac syndrome. The J gene is TRBJ2-5, the V gene TRBV25-1, with D unresolved. The CDR3 loop is CASSEFLISETQYF. The DNA of the CDR3 is TGTGCCAGCAGTGAATTTCTAATTTCAGAGACCCAGTACTTC.